What follows are 20 T cell receptor beta chains derived from one specimen sequenced in a study of cytomegalovirus exposure and HLA in healthy donors. PCR primers comprised 60 Vbeta and 13 Jbeta primers. Using immunoSEQ multiplex PCR, the repertoire was profiled, and TCRdb retains in-frame clones only, with some absent. This table holds more than 40,000 clones, over 70% found once. Sequencing was carried out using PBMCs. The receptors derive from a man over 45 in good health and CMV-seronegative.

This clone was seen once. The chain combines TRBV5-1 with TRBJ1-1, with 10 bases lining up with TRBD1. Germline V gene data show CDR1 as SGHRS and CDR2 as YFSETQ. Losses at the gene ends were 4 bases for V and 3 bases for J; bases not matched to a gene: 18. CDR3 size: 19 residues. CDR3 in amino acids: CASSGGTGAWGSRDTEAFF. CDR3 nucleotides: TGCGCCAGCAGCGGCGGGACAGGGGCGTGGGGCAGCCGTGACACTGAAGCTTTCTTT.

The V call is TRBV7-9, the J call TRBJ2-2, with 8 bases that match TRBD2. Germline V gene sequence: CDR1 SEHNR, CDR2 FQNEAQ (reference sequence). V was clipped by 2 bases and J by 7 bases; unmatched bases: 6. This CDR3 comprises 15 residues. Here the CDR3 DNA reads TGTGCCAGCAGCTTAAGTGCGGGAGGAGGCGGGGAGCTGTTTTTT. Protein product: CASSLSAGGGGELFF.

This clone was recorded once. The chain links TRBV5-4 to TRBJ2-7, with a weak D call TRBD2 (5 bases). The CDR3 covers 13 residues. The germline V gene has CDR1 SGHNT and CDR2 YYREEE (reference sequence). Trimming cost V 5 bases and J 0 bases, with 9 bases left between them. CDR3 DNA sequence: TGTGCCAGCAGAGCGGCTTTCTCCTACGAGCAGTACTTC. The encoded protein is CASRAAFSYEQYF.

This sequence joins TRBV29-1 and TRBJ2-6, with D perhaps TRBD1 (5 bases). The CDR3 has 15 residues. CDR1 and CDR2 (germline): SQVTM, ANQGSEA. V was cut by 4 bases and J by 2 bases, with 12 bases left in between. DNA for the CDR3: TGCAGCGTTGCCCCAGGGTCCGCTGGGGCCAACGTCCTGACTTTC. Translated: CSVAPGSAGANVLTF.

This chain connects TRBV7-8 to TRBJ2-5, with D perhaps TRBD1 (6 bases). The CDR3 has 17 amino acids. V was pared by 5 bases and J by 4 bases, with 23 bases between. Germline lookup yields CDR1 SGHVS and CDR2 FQNEAQ. CDR3 sequence reads: CASSHRQRGWSRETQYF. The DNA for the CDR3 is TGTGCCAGCAGCCATAGACAAAGGGGGTGGAGTCGAGAGACCCAGTACTTC.

The rearrangement uses TRBV15 and TRBJ1-4; a weak D match, TRBD1 (6 bases). The CDR3 sequence is 15 residues long. The V and J ends lost 3 bases and 7 bases respectively, with 15 bases between them. CDR1 and CDR2 (germline): LNHNV, YYDKDF (reference sequence). The CDR3 nucleotides read TGTGCCACCAGCAGGGGGACATCGGTGCCTGAAAAACTGTTTTTT. The encoded protein is CATSRGTSVPEKLFF.

The chain recombines TRBV6-5 with TRBJ2-7, with 7 bases lining up with TRBD2. Germline CDR1 MNHEY, CDR2 SVGAGI. J was trimmed by 2 bases and V by 4 bases; bases with no gene match: 5. This CDR3 is built from 14 residues. The CDR3 region has the DNA TGTGCCAGCAGTTTGAGCGGGATAGCCTACGAGCAGTACTTC. Translated: CASSLSGIAYEQYF.

The chain joins TRBV29-1 to TRBJ2-2, with D possibly matching TRBD1 (5 bases). The CDR3 spans 12 residues. V was pared by 4 bases and J by 6 bases, with 9 bases between. Germline V gene sequence: CDR1 SQVTM, CDR2 ANQGSEA. In DNA, the CDR3 is TGCAGCGTTGGGGGCAGACCCGGGGAGCTGTTTTTT. Encoded protein: CSVGGRPGELFF.

CDR3 region: CASSDRAGDYNEQFF. Here the CDR3 DNA reads TGTGCCAGCAGTGACCGAGCGGGGGATTACAATGAGCAGTTCTTC. The chain carries TRBV6-4 and TRBJ2-1; 8 bases map to TRBD2. Germline trimming cut 2 bases from V and 4 bases from J; bases unmatched to any gene: 4. CDR1 and CDR2 (germline): MRHNA, SNTAGT. CDR3 length equals 15 residues.

This sequence joins TRBV7-6 and TRBJ1-3, with a weak D call TRBD1 (6 bases). Germline V CDR1 and CDR2: SGHVS, FNYEAQ. The CDR3 is made up of 17 amino acids. The V and J ends lost 5 bases and 4 bases respectively, with 21 bases between them. The CDR3 here is CASSLRTPEQGGNTIYF. The CDR3 DNA follows: TGTGCCAGCAGCCTCCGAACCCCGGAACAGGGAGGAAACACCATATATTTT.

This chain connects TRBV4-2 to TRBJ2-7; D perhaps matches TRBD2 (6 bases). Germline V gene sequence: CDR1 LGHNA, CDR2 YNFKEQ. The V end was cut by 1 base, the J end by 2 bases, with 15 bases between. The CDR3 is 16 residues long. CDR3 sequence: CASSQAGYGGTYEQYF. The CDR3 DNA reads as TGTGCCAGCAGCCAAGCAGGTTACGGGGGAACCTACGAGCAGTACTTC.

The rearrangement links TRBV11-3 to TRBJ2-1, with 10 bases lining up with TRBD1. This CDR3 is built from 16 residues. Germline CDR1 and CDR2: SGHNT and YENEEA. V was clipped by 5 bases and J by 5 bases; unmatched bases: 9. CDR3 residues: CASSPPTGTGDNEQFF. In DNA, the CDR3 is TGTGCCAGCAGCCCTCCGACCGGGACAGGGGACAATGAGCAGTTCTTC.

This chain uses TRBV5-1 with TRBJ2-7; TRBD1 aligns across 11 bases. The CDR3 runs 14 residues. Germline V CDR1 and CDR2: SGHRS, YFSETQ. V shed 4 bases and J 5 bases; nucleotides not matched to a gene: 5. CDR3 coding DNA: TGCGCCAGCAGCCCAGGGACAGGGGGTAACGAGCAGTACTTC. This translates into CASSPGTGGNEQYF.

This chain joins TRBV5-4 and TRBJ2-3; 7 bases are shared with TRBD1. J was trimmed by 4 bases and V by 3 bases; bases with no gene match: 8. Germline V CDR1 and CDR2: SGHNT, YYREEE (reference sequence). This CDR3 is 15 amino acids long. CDR3 DNA sequence: TGTGCCAGCAGCTCGAAGACAGGGCTAGCAGATACGCAGTATTTT. As protein: CASSSKTGLADTQYF.

By sample share, this clone is medium-sized (0.01 to 0.1%). The chain employs TRBV6-6 and TRBJ2-7; weak D call: TRBD1 (6 bases). With 5 bases removed from V and 2 bases from J, the gap between germline ends came to 13 bases. The germline V gene encodes CDR1 MNHNY and CDR2 SVGAGI (reference sequence). The CDR3 totals 14 residues. CDR3 loop: CASSLSDRTYEQYF. CDR3 nucleotide sequence: TGTGCCAGCAGTCTGAGTGACAGGACCTACGAGCAGTACTTC.

This clone was detected only once. The rearrangement links TRBV7-9 to TRBJ2-7; D may be TRBD1 (5 bases). This CDR3 is built from 16 residues. Trimming took 2 bases from V and 8 from J, leaving 22 bases between them. Germline V gene sequence: CDR1 SEHNR, CDR2 FQNEAQ (reference sequence). The CDR3 spells CASSLPAQGASGKQYF. The CDR3 coding sequence is TGTGCCAGCAGCTTACCGGCTCAGGGTGCATCTGGCAAGCAGTACTTC.

The chain employs TRBV7-9 and TRBJ2-4, with a tentative D call TRBD2 (5 bases). This CDR3 region has 11 residues. V was cut by 4 bases and J by 13 bases, with 11 bases left in between. From germline, CDR1 is SEHNR and CDR2 FQNEAQ (reference sequence). The CDR3 protein is CASSSGELQYF. CDR3 DNA sequence: TGTGCCAGCAGCTCCGGGGAGCTCCAGTACTTC.

The chain links TRBV5-1 to TRBJ2-3; 8 bases agree with TRBD2. The junction had 6 bases not matched to a gene; V was cut back by 4 bases and J by 5 bases. The CDR3 loop spans 14 amino acids. The germline CDR1 and CDR2 sequences are SGHRS and YFSETQ. The CDR3 protein is CASSERGKKDTQYF. CDR3 bases: TGCGCCAGCAGCGAGCGGGGGAAAAAAGATACGCAGTATTTT.

The chain combines TRBV7-8 with TRBJ1-2; 7 nucleotides line up with TRBD1. The V gene's germline CDR1 is SGHVS and CDR2 FQNEAQ. CDR3 length equals 16 residues. V trimming: 5 bases; J trimming: 7 bases; junction bases outside the gene matches: 16. The CDR3 reads CASSLGPTGEASGYTF. DNA of the CDR3: TGTGCCAGCAGCCTTGGGCCCACAGGGGAAGCTAGTGGCTACACCTTC. Full variable domain (remainder filled in from reference TRBV7-8 and TRBJ1-2): GAGVSQSPRYKVAKRGQDVALRCDPISGHVSLFWYQQALGQGPEFLTYFQNEAQLDKSGLPSDRFFAERPEGSVSTLKIQRTQQEDSAVYLCASSLGPTGEASGYTFGSGTRLTVV.

The chain couples TRBV13 to TRBJ2-1; D is uncertain. The germline V gene has CDR1 PRHDT and CDR2 FYEKMQ (reference sequence). V lost 7 bases and J 3 bases, leaving 7 bases between the germline ends. The CDR3 consists of 12 residues. This CDR3 is CASTGVYNEQFF. CDR3 bases: TGTGCCAGCACCGGAGTCTACAATGAGCAGTTCTTC.